The clone carrying this T cell receptor beta chain was observed a few times. Its matching antigen is unknown. The data originate from a study of cytomegalovirus exposure and HLA in healthy donors. Notes on the study in general: Per a later analysis, HLA-associated TCR beta chains showed more clonal expansion than other, equally common TCR beta chains. Overall, under 200 TCR beta chains were annotated as cytomegalovirus-associated. Among donors in an Asian-associated ancestry cluster, a later analysis reportedly found fewer N-insertions than the roughly 730-donor mean.

The length of the CDR3 is 15 residues. Trimming removed 0 bases from V and 2 bases from J, with 9 bases in between. CDR1 and CDR2 from the germline V gene are SGHTA and FQGNSA. The PCR employed 60 Vbeta primers together with 13 Jbeta primers. As processed by the authors: An analysis performed later counted around 86 million unique TCR beta chains (roughly 10 million of them shared). The table came from immunoSEQ multiplex PCR; TCRdb's copy has only in-frame clones and leaves some out. That table supplies the V and J calls and clone size; D and trimming were determined from the DNA. The sample gives approximately 210,000 clones, about three quarters of which show up once; approximately 2% is in the top ten.

The chain carries TRBV7-2 and TRBJ2-3; D is uncertain. The clonotype originates from a young woman in good health and CMV-seropositive. Sequencing used PBMCs. Written as DNA, the CDR3 is TGTGCCAGCAGCTTAGCCCCGGCGGTCACAGATACGCAGTATTTT. It is translated as CASSLAPAVTDTQYF.